This T cell receptor beta chain came from a study of blood T cells in healthy people across ages. Study-level results: Donors of long life had a larger count of naive CD4+ cells and greater diversity than aged donors.

Each sample yielded at least 6.5 million isolated PBMCs. From germline, CDR1 is MNHNS and CDR2 SASEGT. Trimming left V 7 bases short and J 3 bases short, with 19 bases between. CDR3 length equals 16 residues. Alongside a J-beta primer mix, a sample-barcoded 5' primer served in a second PCR lasting about 7 to 11 cycles. TCRdb itself ran the 5' RACE reads through MiXCR, one entry per CDR3 protein. The sample lists 1.2 million to 1.5 million distinct CDR3 sequences; 42% were seen once. About this clonotype itself: Antigen: not known.

The chain carries TRBV6-1 and TRBJ1-5; D gene ambiguous. Sequences were obtained from blood. This receptor was identified in a woman between 18 and 30 years old in good health. CDR3 nucleotides: TGTGCCAGCAACTTACTGGCGACGGGCTACAATCAGCCCCAGCATTTT. It codes for CASNLLATGYNQPQHF.